A single sample gave rise to the 8 T cell receptor beta chains below, sequenced in a study of identical twins. TCRdb itself ran the 5' RACE reads through MiXCR, one entry per CDR3 protein. The repertoire holds 1.5 million to 2 million distinct CDR3 sequences, less than 35% seen once, with over 0.25% in the top ten. Specimen: cord blood. These receptors were taken from a newborn girl in good health.

Comment on this clonotype: Just one base apart from a much larger clone, this may be a read error. The V call is TRBV7-9, the J call TRBJ1-2; maybe TRBD1 (5 bases). CDR1 SEHNR and CDR2 FQNEAQ come from the germline V gene (reference sequence). The CDR3 runs to 12 residues. The chain's CDR3 is CASSPGDYGCTF. Here the CDR3 DNA reads TGTGCCAGCAGCCCGGGGGACTATGGCTGCACCTTC.

This clonotype was seen more than once but under ten times. The gene calls are TRBV28 and TRBJ2-7, with 9 positions matching TRBD1. CDR3 length: 16 residues. V was pared by 5 bases and J by 2 bases, with 10 bases of the junction left unmatched. Germline V gene lookup returns CDR1 MDHEN and CDR2 SYDVKM. DNA for the CDR3: TGTGCCAGCAGTCCTATGCCGGGACAGGGACCCTACGAGCAGTACTTC. This gives the protein CASSPMPGQGPYEQYF.

This chain connects TRBV6-5 to TRBJ2-7, with D hard to call. This CDR3 region has 15 residues. Germline assignment: CDR1 MNHEY and CDR2 SVGAGI. The V and J ends lost 0 bases and 4 bases respectively, with 13 bases between them. The CDR3 sequence is CASSYSGRHGYEQYF. The DNA of the CDR3 is TGTGCCAGCAGTTACTCGGGCCGTCATGGATACGAGCAGTACTTC.

Concerning this clonotype: One junction end disagrees with the germline gene, perhaps due to a read error. The rearrangement links TRBV11-2 to TRBJ2-1; 13 nucleotides match TRBD2. Matching the DNA end better, TRBJ2-7 makes the J call doubtful. The CDR3 totals 18 residues. Germline V gene lookup returns CDR1 SGHAT and CDR2 FQNNGV. CDR3 amino acids: CAGSLELAGGWFYNEQYF. The CDR3 region has the DNA TGTGCCGGCAGCTTAGAACTAGCGGGGGGGTGGTTCTACAATGAGCAGTACTTC.

The chain joins TRBV20-1 to TRBJ1-2; TRBD1 might be the D (5 bases). Trimming stripped 6 bases from V and 4 bases from J, with 12 bases between. The CDR3 contains 12 residues. Germline V lookup: CDR1 DFQATT, CDR2 SNEGSKA (reference sequence). CDR3 DNA sequence: TGCAGTGCCGCGACAGCGAGCTATGGCTACACCTTC. The encoded protein is CSAATASYGYTF.

This clonotype was found a few times. The chain recombines TRBV10-3 with TRBJ2-7; 8 positions agree with TRBD1. The J segment lost 1 base and the V segment lost 5 bases, leaving 4 bases of the junction unmatched. Germline loops: CDR1 ENHRY, CDR2 SYGVKD. This CDR3 spans 14 amino acids. The chain's CDR3 is CAISWDRSSYEQYF. CDR3 sequence (DNA): TGTGCCATCAGTTGGGACAGGAGTTCCTACGAGCAGTACTTC.

The chain recombines TRBV7-2 with TRBJ2-7, with unresolved D. The CDR3 extends over 15 amino acids. V was shortened by 1 base and J by 3 bases, with 13 bases between the two germline ends. Germline loops: CDR1 SGHTA, CDR2 FQGNSA. The CDR3 loop is CASSLVSPIDYEQYF. The CDR3 DNA reads as TGTGCCAGCAGCTTAGTGTCCCCCATAGACTACGAGCAGTACTTC.

The J gene is TRBJ1-1, the V gene TRBV2; 11 bases map to TRBD1. J lost 5 bases, V lost 9 bases, and 8 bases had no gene match. Germline V gene lookup returns CDR1 SNHLY and CDR2 FYNNEI. The CDR3 has 14 amino acids. CDR3 sequence: CARKDRGRGTEAFF. The CDR3 DNA reads TGTGCCAGGAAGGACAGGGGGCGGGGGACTGAAGCTTTCTTT.